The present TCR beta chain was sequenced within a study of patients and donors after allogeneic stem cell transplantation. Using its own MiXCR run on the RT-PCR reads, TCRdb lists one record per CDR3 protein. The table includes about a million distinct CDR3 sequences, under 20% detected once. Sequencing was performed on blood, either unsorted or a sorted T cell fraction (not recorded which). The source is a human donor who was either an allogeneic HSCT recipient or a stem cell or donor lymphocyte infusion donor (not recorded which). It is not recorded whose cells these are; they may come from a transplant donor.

The CDR3 here is CSVEASGDNEQFF. The CDR3 DNA reads as TGCAGCGTTGAAGCTAGCGGGGACAATGAGCAGTTCTTC. V gene TRBV29-1 combines with J gene TRBJ2-1; 9 positions match TRBD2. The CDR3 contains 13 residues. Trimming at V came to 1 base and at J to 5 bases, leaving 0 bases not matched to a gene. Germline V gene data show CDR1 as SQVTM and CDR2 as ANQGSEA.